This TCR beta chain was observed in a study of beta chain features in type 1 diabetes. Study-wide results and caveats: The question left open here concerned HLA type influencing TCRB rearrangement. Among patients, naive, central memory and Treg TCRB repertoires appeared more similar than among healthy donors. Type 1 diabetes patients had moderately but significantly shorter TCRB CDR3s in all four CD4+ subsets.

A few counts support this clone. What it binds is unknown. In total, each donor contributed a single heparinised blood draw that averaged about 120 mL. Naive, central memory, regulatory and stem cell-like memory cells within the CD4+ compartment were sorted using CD45RO/CCR7/CD25/CD127/CD95/CD27. CDR1 is MGHDK, CDR2 SYGVNS, per germline. J was trimmed by 7 bases and V by 8 bases; bases with no gene match: 7. The CDR3 sequence is 12 residues long. As every portion of the isolated RNA was reverse transcribed, the sequencing read expressed TCRB transcripts. Data came from immunoSEQ multiplex PCR; TCRdb stores just in-frame clones and leaves some out. The repertoire holds roughly 330,000 clones, about 13% seen once, with roughly 0.015% in the top ten.

Sample: naive CD4+ T cells from blood. This sequence joins TRBV25-1 and TRBJ1-1, with 7 nucleotides matching TRBD1. The receptor's source is a woman aged 18-29 years with type 1 diabetes. Here the CDR3 reads CASSRTGLEAFF. The DNA for the CDR3 is TGTGCCAGCTCCCGGACAGGCCTTGAAGCTTTCTTT.